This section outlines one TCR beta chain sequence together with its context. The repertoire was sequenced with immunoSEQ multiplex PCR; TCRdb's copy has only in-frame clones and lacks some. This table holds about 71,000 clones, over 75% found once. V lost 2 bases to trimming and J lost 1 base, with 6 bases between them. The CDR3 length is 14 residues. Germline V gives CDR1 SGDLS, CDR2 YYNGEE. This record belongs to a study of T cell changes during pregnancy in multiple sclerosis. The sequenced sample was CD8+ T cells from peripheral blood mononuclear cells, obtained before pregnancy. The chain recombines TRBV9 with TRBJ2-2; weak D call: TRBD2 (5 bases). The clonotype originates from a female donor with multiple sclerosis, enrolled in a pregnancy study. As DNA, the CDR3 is TGTGCCAGCAGCGTCGGAGGGAACACCGGGGAGCTGTTTTTT. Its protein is CASSVGGNTGELFF.